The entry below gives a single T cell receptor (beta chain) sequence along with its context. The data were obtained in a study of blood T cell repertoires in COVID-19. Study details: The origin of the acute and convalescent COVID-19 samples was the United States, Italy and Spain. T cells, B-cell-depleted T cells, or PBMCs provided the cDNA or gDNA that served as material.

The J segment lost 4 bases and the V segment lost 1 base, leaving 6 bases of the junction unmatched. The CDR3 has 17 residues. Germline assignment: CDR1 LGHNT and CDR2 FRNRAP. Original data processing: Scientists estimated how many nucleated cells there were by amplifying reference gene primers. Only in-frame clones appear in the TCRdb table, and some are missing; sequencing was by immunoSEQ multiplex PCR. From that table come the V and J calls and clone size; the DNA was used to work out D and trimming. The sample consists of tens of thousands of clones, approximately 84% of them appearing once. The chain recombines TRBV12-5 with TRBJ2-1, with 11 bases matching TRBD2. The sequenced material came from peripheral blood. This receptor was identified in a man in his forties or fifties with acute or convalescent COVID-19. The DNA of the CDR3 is TGTGCTAGTGGTTTGGGTGTTGGGACTAGCGGTTACAATGAGCAGTTCTTC. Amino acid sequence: CASGLGVGTSGYNEQFF. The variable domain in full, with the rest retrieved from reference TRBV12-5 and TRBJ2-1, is DARVTQTPRHKVTEMGQEVTMRCQPILGHNTVFWYRQTMMQGLELLAYFRNRAPLDDSGMPKDRFSAEMPDATLATLKIQPSEPRDSAVYFCASGLGVGTSGYNEQFFGPGTRLTVL.